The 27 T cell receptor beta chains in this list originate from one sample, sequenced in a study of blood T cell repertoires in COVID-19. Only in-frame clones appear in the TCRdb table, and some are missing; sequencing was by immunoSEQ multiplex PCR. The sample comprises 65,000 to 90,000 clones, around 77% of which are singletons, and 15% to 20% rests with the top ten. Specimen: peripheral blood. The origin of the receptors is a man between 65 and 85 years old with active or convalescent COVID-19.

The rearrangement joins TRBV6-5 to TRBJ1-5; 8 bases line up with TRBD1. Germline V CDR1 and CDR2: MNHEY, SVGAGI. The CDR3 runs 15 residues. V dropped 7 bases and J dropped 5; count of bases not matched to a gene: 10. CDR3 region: CASTGGGGFYQPQHF. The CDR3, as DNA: TGTGCCAGCACAGGGGGCGGGGGTTTTTATCAGCCCCAGCATTTT.

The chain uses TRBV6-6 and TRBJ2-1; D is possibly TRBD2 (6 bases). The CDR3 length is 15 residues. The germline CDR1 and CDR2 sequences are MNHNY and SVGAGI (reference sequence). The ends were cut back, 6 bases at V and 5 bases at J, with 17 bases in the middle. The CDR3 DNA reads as TGTGCCAGCAGACCAGGCGGGGCTTCCCACAATGAGCAGTTCTTC. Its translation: CASRPGGASHNEQFF.

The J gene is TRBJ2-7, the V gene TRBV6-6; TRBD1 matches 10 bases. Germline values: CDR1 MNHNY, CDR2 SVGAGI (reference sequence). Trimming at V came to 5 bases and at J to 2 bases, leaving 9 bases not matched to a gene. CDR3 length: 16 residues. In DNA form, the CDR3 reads TGTGCCAGCAGTCGAGCGGACAGGGGGAATACCTACGAGCAGTACTTC. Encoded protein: CASSRADRGNTYEQYF.

The CDR3 reads CASSRPVQGRGEAFF. CDR3 in DNA: TGTGCCAGCAGCCGTCCGGTCCAGGGAAGAGGAGAAGCTTTCTTT. The chain carries TRBV28 and TRBJ1-1, with D tentatively TRBD1 (5 bases). The CDR3 has 15 amino acids. Trimming shortened V by 6 bases and J by 8 bases, and 22 bases separated the two germline ends. CDR1 and CDR2 (germline): MDHEN, SYDVKM.

The CDR3 nucleotides are TGTGCCAGCTCACCGGCTAGCGAAGAGACCCAGTACTTC. It translates to CASSPASEETQYF. This chain joins TRBV18 and TRBJ2-5; a possible D gene is TRBD2 (6 bases). CDR1 and CDR2 from the germline V gene are KGHSH and LQKENI. V dropped 3 bases and J dropped 3 bases, with 8 bases sitting between them. This CDR3 has 13 residues. Supplemented by reference TRBV18 and TRBJ2-5, the full variable domain reads NAGVMQNPRHLVRRRGQEARLRCSPMKGHSHVYWYRQLPEEGLKFMVYLQKENIIDESGMPKERFSAEFPKEGPSILRIQQVVRGDSAAYFCASSPASEETQYFGPGTRLLVL.

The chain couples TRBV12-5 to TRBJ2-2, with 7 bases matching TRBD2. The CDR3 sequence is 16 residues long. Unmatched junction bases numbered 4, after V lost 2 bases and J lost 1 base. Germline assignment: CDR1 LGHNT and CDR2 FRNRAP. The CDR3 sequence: CASGLWSGVNTGELFF. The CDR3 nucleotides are TGTGCTAGTGGTTTGTGGAGCGGGGTGAACACCGGGGAGCTGTTTTTT.

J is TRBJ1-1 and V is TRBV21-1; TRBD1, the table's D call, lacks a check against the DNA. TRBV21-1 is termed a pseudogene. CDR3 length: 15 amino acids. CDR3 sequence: CASSTGETGGDEAFF. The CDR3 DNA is TGTGCCAGCAGCACGGGAGAGACAGGGGGTGATGAAGCTTTCTTT.

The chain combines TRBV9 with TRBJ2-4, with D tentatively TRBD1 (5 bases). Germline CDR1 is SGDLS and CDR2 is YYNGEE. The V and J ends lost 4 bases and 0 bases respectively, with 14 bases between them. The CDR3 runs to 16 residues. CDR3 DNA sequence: TGTGCCAGCAGCCCACACGACAGTCTAGCCAAAAACATTCAGTACTTC. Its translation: CASSPHDSLAKNIQYF.

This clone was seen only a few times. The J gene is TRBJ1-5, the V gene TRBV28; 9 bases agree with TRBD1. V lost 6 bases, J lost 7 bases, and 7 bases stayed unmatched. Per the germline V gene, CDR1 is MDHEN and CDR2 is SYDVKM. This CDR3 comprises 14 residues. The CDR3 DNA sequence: TGTGCCAGCAGCGGTACACAGGGGGCCCAGCCCCAGCATTTT. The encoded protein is CASSGTQGAQPQHF.

CDR3 bases: TGTGCCAGCTCACCCCCCCCGGGACTAGCGGGGAACGAGCAGTACTTC. It specifies CASSPPPGLAGNEQYF. The rearrangement uses TRBV18 and TRBJ2-7, with TRBD2 identical over 13 bases. Germline loops: CDR1 KGHSH, CDR2 LQKENI. The length of the CDR3 is 16 residues. Germline trimming cut 3 bases from V and 5 bases from J; bases unmatched to any gene: 7. Full variable domain (missing parts from reference TRBV18 and TRBJ2-7): NAGVMQNPRHLVRRRGQEARLRCSPMKGHSHVYWYRQLPEEGLKFMVYLQKENIIDESGMPKERFSAEFPKEGPSILRIQQVVRGDSAAYFCASSPPPGLAGNEQYFGPGTRLTVT.

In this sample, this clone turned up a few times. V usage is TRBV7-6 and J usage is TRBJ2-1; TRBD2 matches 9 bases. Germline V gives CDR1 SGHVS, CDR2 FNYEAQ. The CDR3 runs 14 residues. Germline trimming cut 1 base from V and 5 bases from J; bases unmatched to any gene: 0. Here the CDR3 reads CASSLVAGDNEQFF. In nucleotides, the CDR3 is TGTGCCAGCAGCTTAGTAGCGGGGGACAATGAGCAGTTCTTC. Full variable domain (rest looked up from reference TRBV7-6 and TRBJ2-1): GAGVSQSPRYKVTKRGQDVALRCDPISGHVSLYWYRQALGQGPEFLTYFNYEAQQDKSGLPNDRFSAERPEGSISTLTIQRTEQRDSAMYRCASSLVAGDNEQFFGPGTRLTVL.

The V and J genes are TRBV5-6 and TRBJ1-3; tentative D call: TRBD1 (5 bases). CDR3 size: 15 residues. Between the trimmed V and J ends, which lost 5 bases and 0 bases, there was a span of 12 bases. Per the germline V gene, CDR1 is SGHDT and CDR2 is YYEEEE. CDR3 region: CASSLGHPSGNTIYF. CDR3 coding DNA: TGTGCCAGCAGTCTAGGACACCCCTCTGGAAACACCATATATTTT.

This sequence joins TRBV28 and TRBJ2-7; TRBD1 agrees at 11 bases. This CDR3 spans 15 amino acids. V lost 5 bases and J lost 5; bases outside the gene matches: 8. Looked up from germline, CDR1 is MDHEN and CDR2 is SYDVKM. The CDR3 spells CASSQPGTGGHEQYF. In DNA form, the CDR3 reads TGTGCCAGCAGTCAGCCCGGGACAGGGGGACACGAGCAGTACTTC.

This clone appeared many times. CDR3 region: CASSLAGGGQGVSYEQYF. Written as DNA, the CDR3 is TGTGCCAGCAGCTTAGCTGGGGGGGGACAGGGCGTATCGTACGAGCAGTACTTC. The chain links TRBV7-6 to TRBJ2-7; 9 bases match TRBD1. Germline V gene data show CDR1 as SGHVS and CDR2 as FNYEAQ. With V trimmed by 0 bases and J by 4 bases, 13 bases remained unmatched. CDR3 length: 18 residues.

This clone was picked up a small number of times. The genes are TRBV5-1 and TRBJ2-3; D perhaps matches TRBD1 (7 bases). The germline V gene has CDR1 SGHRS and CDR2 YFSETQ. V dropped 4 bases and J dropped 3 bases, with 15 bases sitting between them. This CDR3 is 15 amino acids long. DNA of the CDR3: TGCGCCAGCAGCCCTCCAGGGGGGAGAACAGATACGCAGTATTTT. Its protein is CASSPPGGRTDTQYF.

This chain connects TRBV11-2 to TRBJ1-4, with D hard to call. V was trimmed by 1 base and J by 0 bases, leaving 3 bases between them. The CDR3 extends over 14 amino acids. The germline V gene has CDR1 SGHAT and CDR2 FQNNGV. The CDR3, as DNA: TGTGCCAGCAGCTTAGCCGCAACTAATGAAAAACTGTTTTTT. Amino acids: CASSLAATNEKLFF.

The CDR3 bases are TGTGCCAGCAGTCAAACAGGGGGAAGCAATCAGCCCCAGCATTTT. As protein: CASSQTGGSNQPQHF. The chain employs TRBV3-1 (or the pseudogene TRBV3-2) and TRBJ1-5, with 8 bases aligning to TRBD1. Looked up from germline, CDR1 is LGHDT and CDR2 is YNNKEL (reference sequence). CDR3 size: 15 residues. The ends lost 6 bases at V and 1 base at J; junction bases unmatched: 5.

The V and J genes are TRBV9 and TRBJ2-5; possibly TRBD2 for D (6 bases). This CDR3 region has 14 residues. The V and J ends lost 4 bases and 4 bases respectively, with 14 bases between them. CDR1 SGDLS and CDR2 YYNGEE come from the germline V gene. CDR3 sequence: CASSPWGGGETQYF. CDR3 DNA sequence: TGTGCCAGCAGCCCTTGGGGAGGAGGAGAGACCCAGTACTTC. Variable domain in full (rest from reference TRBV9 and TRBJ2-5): DSGVTQTPKHLITATGQRVTLRCSPRSGDLSVYWYQQSLDQGLQFLIQYYNGEERAKGNILERFSAQQFPDLHSELNLSSLELGDSALYFCASSPWGGGETQYFGPGTRLLVL.

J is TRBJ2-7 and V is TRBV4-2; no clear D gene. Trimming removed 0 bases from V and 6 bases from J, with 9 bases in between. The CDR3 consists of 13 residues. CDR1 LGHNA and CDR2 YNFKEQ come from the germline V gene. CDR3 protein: CASSQDMRGEQYF. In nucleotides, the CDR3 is TGTGCCAGCAGCCAAGATATGAGAGGCGAGCAGTACTTC.

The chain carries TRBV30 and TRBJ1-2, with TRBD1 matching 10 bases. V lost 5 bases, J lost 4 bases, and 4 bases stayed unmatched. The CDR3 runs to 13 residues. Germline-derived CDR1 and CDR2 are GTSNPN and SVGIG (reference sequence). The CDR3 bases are TGTGCCTGGGGCGGGGACAGGGGCTATGGCTACACCTTC. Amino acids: CAWGGDRGYGYTF.

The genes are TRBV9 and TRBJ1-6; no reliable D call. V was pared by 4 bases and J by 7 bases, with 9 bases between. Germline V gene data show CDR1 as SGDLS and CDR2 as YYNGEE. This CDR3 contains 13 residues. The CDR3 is CASSRIRNSPLHF. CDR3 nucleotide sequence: TGTGCCAGCAGCCGCATCAGGAATTCACCCCTCCACTTT.

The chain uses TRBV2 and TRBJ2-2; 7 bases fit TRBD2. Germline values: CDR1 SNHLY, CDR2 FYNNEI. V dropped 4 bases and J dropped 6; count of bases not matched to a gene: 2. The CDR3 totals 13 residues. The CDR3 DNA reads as TGTGCCAGCAGTGGCGCGGGGGCCGGGGAGCTGTTTTTT. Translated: CASSGAGAGELFF.

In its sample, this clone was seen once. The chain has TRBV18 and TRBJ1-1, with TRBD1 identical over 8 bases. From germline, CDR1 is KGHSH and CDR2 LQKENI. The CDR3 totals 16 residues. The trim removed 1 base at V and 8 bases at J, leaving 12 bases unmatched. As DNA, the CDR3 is TGTGCCAGCTCACCACTCGCGCCTGGGACAGGCCACGAAGCTTTCTTT. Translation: CASSPLAPGTGHEAFF.

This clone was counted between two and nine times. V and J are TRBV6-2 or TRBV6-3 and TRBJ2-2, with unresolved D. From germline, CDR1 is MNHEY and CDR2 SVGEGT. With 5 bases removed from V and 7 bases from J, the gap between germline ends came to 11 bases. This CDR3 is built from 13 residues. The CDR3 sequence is CASSPRVSGELFF. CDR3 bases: TGTGCCAGCAGTCCCCGCGTTAGCGGGGAGCTGTTTTTT.

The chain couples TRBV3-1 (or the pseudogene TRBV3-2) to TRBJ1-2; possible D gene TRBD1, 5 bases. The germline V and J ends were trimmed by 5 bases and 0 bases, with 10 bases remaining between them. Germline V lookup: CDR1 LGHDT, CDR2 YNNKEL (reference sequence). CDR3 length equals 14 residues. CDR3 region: CASSWTQANYGYTF. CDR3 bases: TGTGCCAGCAGCTGGACACAAGCTAACTATGGCTACACCTTC.

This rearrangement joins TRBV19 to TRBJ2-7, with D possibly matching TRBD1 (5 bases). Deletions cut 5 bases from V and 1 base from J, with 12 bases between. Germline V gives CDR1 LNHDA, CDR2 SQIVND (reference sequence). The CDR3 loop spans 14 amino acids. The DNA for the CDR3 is TGTGCCAGTAGTCCACAGGCGCAATCCTACGAGCAGTACTTC. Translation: CASSPQAQSYEQYF.

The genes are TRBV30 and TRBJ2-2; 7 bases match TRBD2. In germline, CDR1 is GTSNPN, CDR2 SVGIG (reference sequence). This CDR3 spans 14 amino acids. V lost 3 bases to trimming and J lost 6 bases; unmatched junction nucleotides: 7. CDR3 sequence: CAWRASGRAGELFF. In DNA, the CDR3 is TGTGCCTGGAGGGCTAGCGGCAGGGCCGGGGAGCTGTTTTTT.